Following are 26 T cell receptor beta chains from one sample sequenced in a study of regulatory T cells in long-lasting Graves disease. Time point described: persistent/refractory GD, antithyroid drugs over 5 years with positive TRAb. RNA extracted from PBMCs served as the sequencing template. Construction of TCR beta libraries relied on iRepertoire HTBI primers and on Arm-PCR targeting CDR3 regions. TCRdb itself ran the multiplex PCR reads through MiXCR, one entry per CDR3 protein. In the table there are about 660,000 distinct CDR3 sequences, 25% to 35% of which are singletons. The sequenced sample was peripheral blood mononuclear cells (PBMCs), obtained when the disease was refractory, from a patient treated with antithyroid drugs. The receptors shown here come from a female donor with Graves disease.

The gene calls are TRBV20-1 and TRBJ2-5; 12 nucleotides line up with TRBD2. The germline gives CDR1 DFQATT, CDR2 SNEGSKA (reference sequence). The CDR3 totals 17 residues. V was clipped by 1 base and J by 0 bases; unmatched bases: 6. The CDR3 loop is CSARVQTSGRDQETQYF. The CDR3 DNA reads TGCAGTGCTAGAGTCCAGACTAGCGGGAGAGACCAAGAGACCCAGTACTTC.

This chain joins TRBV11-1 and TRBJ2-5; D is undetermined. Germline CDR1 and CDR2: SGHAT and FQDESV (reference sequence). This CDR3 is 14 amino acids long. V shed 4 bases and J shed 2 bases, with 11 bases lying between them. CDR3 region: CASSSGSRQETQYF. CDR3 coding DNA: TGTGCCAGCAGCTCCGGTTCGCGACAAGAGACCCAGTACTTC.

Many counts were recorded for this clonotype. The V call is TRBV11-2, the J call TRBJ2-5, with TRBD1 identical over 8 bases. The length of the CDR3 is 17 residues. V lost 3 bases, J lost 4 bases, and 13 bases stayed unmatched. Germline assignment: CDR1 SGHAT and CDR2 FQNNGV. CDR3: CASSLVVGRQGRETQYF. CDR3 sequence (DNA): TGTGCCAGCAGCTTGGTCGTAGGGAGACAGGGGAGAGAGACCCAGTACTTC.

The gene calls are TRBV29-1 and TRBJ2-3; tentatively, D is TRBD1 (5 bases). V lost 3 bases, J lost 6 bases, and 13 bases lay in between. The CDR3 is 13 residues long. CDR1 is SQVTM and CDR2 is ANQGSEA in the germline V gene. Here the CDR3 reads CSVDWGLSDTQYF. CDR3 nucleotide sequence: TGCAGCGTTGATTGGGGCCTTTCGGATACGCAGTATTTT.

The chain joins TRBV18 to TRBJ2-2; D unclear. The CDR3 spans 16 residues. The V gene's germline CDR1 is KGHSH and CDR2 LQKENI. Trimming removed 6 bases at V and 5 bases at J, with 19 bases between. The CDR3 nucleotides are TGTGCCAGCTCTTCGACCGAGACACCCAGGACCGGGGAGCTGTTTTTT. It yields the protein CASSSTETPRTGELFF.

The chain employs TRBV11-2 and TRBJ1-1; D remains unclear. Germline CDR1 SGHAT, CDR2 FQNNGV. The CDR3 is made up of 13 amino acids. V shed 5 bases and J shed 3 bases, with 10 bases lying between them. The CDR3 bases are TGTGCCAGCAGCCCGAGACTTGACACTGAAGCTTTCTTT. Its translation is CASSPRLDTEAFF.

The chain joins TRBV9 to TRBJ2-5; D uncertain. The CDR3 is 15 amino acids. V was pared by 4 bases and J by 4 bases, with 17 bases between. The germline V gene encodes CDR1 SGDLS and CDR2 YYNGEE. CDR3 region: CASSPHPEFRETQYF. The CDR3 nucleotides read TGTGCCAGCAGCCCCCACCCAGAGTTTCGAGAGACCCAGTACTTC.

The chain carries TRBV12-3 or TRBV12-4 and TRBJ1-1; 8 bases map to TRBD1. V was clipped by 5 bases and J by 7 bases; unmatched bases: 9. This CDR3 is 14 amino acids long. CDR3 DNA sequence: TGTGCCAGCAGTCCGCGGGACAGGAGGATTGAAGCTTTCTTT. It is translated as CASSPRDRRIEAFF.

This clonotype has a count of ten or more. This chain links TRBV2 with TRBJ2-7; D possibly corresponds to TRBD1 (6 bases). Germline-derived CDR1 and CDR2 are SNHLY and FYNNEI. The CDR3 is 14 residues long. The germline V and J ends were trimmed by 6 bases and 0 bases, with 12 bases remaining between them. As DNA, the CDR3 is TGTGCCAGCAGCCGGACAGACCTCTCCTACGAGCAGTACTTC. Amino acids: CASSRTDLSYEQYF.

This clonotype was observed a handful of times. This chain uses TRBV20-1 with TRBJ1-5; TRBD1 is a possible D gene (5 bases). The V end lost 3 bases, the J end lost 3 bases, and 12 bases lay between the germline ends. CDR3 length: 14 amino acids. Germline V gene sequence: CDR1 DFQATT, CDR2 SNEGSKA (reference sequence). CDR3 in amino acids: CSARGTTVNQPQHF. CDR3 DNA sequence: TGCAGTGCTAGGGGGACGACCGTCAATCAGCCCCAGCATTTT.

Only a few counts were recorded for this clonotype. The chain recombines TRBV28 with TRBJ1-5, with D possibly TRBD1 on 5 matching bases. The V gene lost 4 bases and the J gene lost 2 bases, with 18 bases spanning the gap. CDR1 and CDR2 (germline): MDHEN, SYDVKM. The CDR3 extends over 17 amino acids. The CDR3 reads CASSSPLGGVGNQPQHF. Written as DNA, the CDR3 is TGTGCCAGCAGTTCCCCATTGGGGGGGGTGGGCAATCAGCCCCAGCATTTT. Using reference TRBV28 and TRBJ1-5 for the parts outside the CDR3, the full variable domain is DVKVTQSSRYLVKRTGEKVFLECVQDMDHENMFWYRQDPGLGLRLIYFSYDVKMKEKGDIPEGYSVSREKKERFSLILESASTNQTSMYLCASSSPLGGVGNQPQHFGDGTRLSIL.

This clonotype was counted between two and nine times. DNA for the CDR3: TGTGCCAGCAGCTCGACGGCCCCATTAGCCAAAAACATTCAGTACTTC. Its protein is CASSSTAPLAKNIQYF. This rearrangement joins TRBV11-2 to TRBJ2-4; D remains unclear. This CDR3 has 16 amino acids. V dropped 4 bases and J dropped 0 bases, with 13 bases sitting between them. Germline-derived CDR1 and CDR2 are SGHAT and FQNNGV.

The chain carries TRBV27 and TRBJ2-7; D is undetermined. Germline V gives CDR1 MNHEY, CDR2 SMNVEV (reference sequence). CDR3 length equals 14 residues. Trimming cost V 0 bases and J 3 bases, with 9 bases left between them. The CDR3 is CASSLSITDYEQYF. Here the CDR3 DNA reads TGTGCCAGCAGTTTATCGATTACGGACTACGAGCAGTACTTC.

The chain recombines TRBV5-1 with TRBJ2-7, with D possibly TRBD1 on 6 matching bases. V dropped 2 bases and J dropped 1 base, with 22 bases sitting between them. This CDR3 has 18 residues. Germline V gene sequence: CDR1 SGHRS, CDR2 YFSETQ. The CDR3 loop reads CASSFQPGTSTFSYEQYF. The CDR3 DNA sequence: TGCGCCAGCAGCTTCCAGCCCGGGACATCCACTTTTTCCTACGAGCAGTACTTC.

This clonotype was observed at least ten times. The chain joins TRBV28 to TRBJ1-1; 7 bases fit TRBD1. Germline lookup yields CDR1 MDHEN and CDR2 SYDVKM. The CDR3 has 17 amino acids. V shed 7 bases and J 4 bases; nucleotides not matched to a gene: 18. As DNA, the CDR3 is TGTGCCAGCACCCCAGGGGGGCAGGGGCCCCTGGGCACTGAAGCTTTCTTT. This translates into CASTPGGQGPLGTEAFF.

The rearrangement uses TRBV2 and TRBJ2-2, with D possibly being TRBD2 (5 bases). This CDR3 spans 14 amino acids. V was pared by 5 bases and J by 0 bases, with 7 bases between. Germline values: CDR1 SNHLY, CDR2 FYNNEI. CDR3 DNA sequence: TGTGCCAGCAGTTACGGGGCGAACACCGGGGAGCTGTTTTTT. Translated, it gives CASSYGANTGELFF.

This chain links TRBV20-1 with TRBJ1-4, with D possibly TRBD1 on 6 matching bases. V lost 6 bases, J lost 8 bases, and 22 bases lay in between. Germline V lookup: CDR1 DFQATT, CDR2 SNEGSKA (reference sequence). The CDR3 is 15 residues long. The CDR3 protein is CSAHPPRGIPEKLFF. CDR3 in DNA: TGCAGTGCCCACCCCCCCAGGGGTATACCAGAAAAACTGTTTTTT.

The J gene is TRBJ2-2, the V gene TRBV29-1; 8 bases line up with TRBD2. With 7 bases clipped from V and 5 bases from J, the junction kept 9 bases outside the gene matches. The CDR3 has 14 amino acids. Per germline, CDR1 SQVTM and CDR2 ANQGSEA. The chain's CDR3 is CSAGSGSGTGELFF. In DNA form, the CDR3 reads TGCAGCGCTGGCAGCGGGAGTGGGACCGGGGAGCTGTTTTTT.

This rearrangement joins TRBV27 to TRBJ2-5; 8 nucleotides match TRBD2. The length of the CDR3 is 14 residues. Looked up from germline, CDR1 is MNHEY and CDR2 is SMNVEV (reference sequence). With 3 bases clipped from V and 4 bases from J, the junction kept 4 bases outside the gene matches. The CDR3 coding sequence is TGTGCCAGCAGTTTCGCTAGCGGGCCAGAGACCCAGTACTTC. This translates into CASSFASGPETQYF.

The chain is built from TRBV28 and TRBJ1-5, with 11 bases matching TRBD1. This CDR3 spans 16 amino acids. Looked up from germline, CDR1 is MDHEN and CDR2 is SYDVKM. Trimming removed 6 bases from V and 7 bases from J; junction bases left unmatched: 11. DNA for the CDR3: TGTGCCAGCAGACCTCATGGACAGGGGGCAAGGCAGCCCCAGCATTTT. Its translation: CASRPHGQGARQPQHF.

The CDR3 DNA reads as TGTGCCACCAGCAGGGAACTAGCGGGACGTCAAGAGACCCAGTACTTC. This gives the protein CATSRELAGRQETQYF. The chain uses TRBV15 and TRBJ2-5; TRBD2 agrees at 10 bases. In germline, CDR1 is LNHNV, CDR2 YYDKDF (reference sequence). V was clipped by 3 bases and J by 2 bases; unmatched bases: 6. The CDR3 loop spans 16 amino acids.

This clonotype has at least ten counts. The chain links TRBV28 to TRBJ1-1; 9 bases map to TRBD1. Germline-derived CDR1 and CDR2 are MDHEN and SYDVKM. CDR3 length: 14 amino acids. The J segment lost 3 bases and the V segment lost 5 bases, leaving 4 bases of the junction unmatched. In DNA, the CDR3 is TGTGCCAGCAGTGGACAGGGGAGGGACACTGAAGCTTTCTTT. It yields the protein CASSGQGRDTEAFF.

The V call is TRBV10-3, the J call TRBJ1-2; 9 nucleotides line up with TRBD1. This CDR3 contains 17 residues. Unmatched junction bases numbered 13, after V lost 6 bases and J lost 2 bases. Per the germline V gene, CDR1 is ENHRY and CDR2 is SYGVKD. CDR3 nucleotide sequence: TGTGCCATCAGCGAGGGACCAAACAGGGGGCGGAACTATGGCTACACCTTC. Protein: CAISEGPNRGRNYGYTF.

In regard to this clonotype: This may arise from a read error, as a much more abundant clone is one base away. The chain joins TRBV6-1 to TRBJ1-1; 10 bases line up with TRBD1. From germline, CDR1 is MNHNS and CDR2 SASEGT. The J segment lost 1 base and the V segment lost 6 bases, leaving 2 bases of the junction unmatched. CDR3 length: 14 amino acids. The CDR3, as DNA: TGTGCCAGCAGGCGACAGGGGGCGAACACTGAAGCTTTCTTT. Protein: CASRRQGANTEAFF.

This clonotype was seen more than once but under ten times. The J gene is TRBJ1-1, the V gene TRBV2; 8 bases are shared with TRBD1. This CDR3 has 14 amino acids. V lost 6 bases to trimming and J lost 3 bases; unmatched junction nucleotides: 6. Germline V gene data show CDR1 as SNHLY and CDR2 as FYNNEI. The CDR3: CASRDRDMYTEAFF. The CDR3 nucleotides are TGTGCCAGCAGGGACAGGGATATGTACACTGAAGCTTTCTTT.

This rearrangement joins TRBV29-1 to TRBJ2-7; a possible D gene is TRBD2 (5 bases). The CDR3 has 12 amino acids. V was pared by 0 bases and J by 3 bases, with 6 bases between. From germline, CDR1 is SQVTM and CDR2 ANQGSEA. The CDR3 here is CSVEDGGYEQYF. The CDR3 DNA follows: TGCAGCGTTGAAGACGGAGGCTACGAGCAGTACTTC.